This T cell receptor (beta chain) was observed in a study of T cells in tuberculosis. Regarding the study as a whole: Using the GMM-specific repertoire gave over 80% accuracy versus approximately 70% with motifs.

V lost 4 bases and J 2 bases, leaving 23 bases between the germline ends. CDR1 is KGHSH, CDR2 LQKENI, per germline. The CDR3 runs 18 residues. This clone was observed once. Antigen unknown. The protocol was immunoSEQ multiplex PCR, while the TCRdb copy is restricted to in-frame clones and leaves out a portion. The data hold about 22,000 clones, with more than 95% observed a single time. This chain links TRBV18 with TRBJ1-1, with D tentatively TRBD1 (6 bases). The sample consisted of PBMCs. The receptor comes from a donor aged 10 to 29 with latent tuberculosis or without tuberculosis infection. CDR3 bases: TGTGCCAGCTCACTGTTGGGGGCGAGGGTAGGCGGTAACACTGAAGCTTTCTTT. Protein sequence: CASSLLGARVGGNTEAFF.